This T cell receptor beta chain was sequenced for a study of sequential checkpoint blockade in melanoma. Study-level information: Arm A got nivolumab then ipilimumab; arm B the reverse, 1:1. 91 pretreatment tumor DNA samples were TCRβ immunosequenced.

Treatment reported: randomized to nivolumab then ipilimumab (arm A) or the reverse (arm B). No patient had prior DNA-damaging chemotherapy. There are many counts of this clone. Data came from immunoSEQ multiplex PCR; TCRdb stores just in-frame clones and leaves some out. The table shows 9,000 to 9,500 clones, with 25% to 30% occurring only once. The receptor's source is a human donor with melanoma. Sequenced material: tumor tissue (inferred from file names), taken from a patient given nivolumab and ipilimumab in sequence.

The CDR3 protein is CASLKGTGGFMNTEAFF. Written as DNA, the CDR3 is TGTGCCAGCCTAAAGGGGACAGGGGGTTTTATGAACACTGAAGCTTTCTTT. The rearrangement uses TRBV6-8 and TRBJ1-1; 11 bases line up with TRBD1. Trimming cost V 8 bases and J 0 bases; bases outside gene matches: 11. Germline CDR1 reads MNHGY; CDR2 reads SAAAGT. The CDR3 totals 17 residues.